The 7 T cell receptor beta chains below were found in one sample sequenced in a study of blood T cell repertoires in COVID-19 (TCRdb year 2020). The library was produced with the immunoSEQ multiplex PCR assay. The immuneACCESS repertoire file appears here via TCRdb, limited to in-frame rearrangements. These files lack a portion of the clones; in checked studies, under half of the deficit traces to unresolved V genes, and the cause of the others is not known. In all, the sample holds 120,000 to 150,000 clones, and just under 85% of those were seen once. Approximately 2.7% of the sample is held by the ten biggest clonotypes. The sample consisted of peripheral blood. These TCRs come from a woman aged 40 to 55 with active or convalescent COVID-19.

This clone showed up just a few times. The gene calls are TRBV19 and TRBJ1-2, with D perhaps matching TRBD1 (5 bases). The CDR3 is 13 residues long. The germline V gene encodes CDR1 LNHDA and CDR2 SQIVND (reference sequence). V gave up 3 bases and J gave up 8 bases, with 13 bases separating them. Written as DNA, the CDR3 is TGTGCCAGTAGTATGGGCAGGGTTGACGGCTACACCTTC. This gives the protein CASSMGRVDGYTF.

V usage is TRBV19 and J usage is TRBJ2-1, with D perhaps TRBD1 (6 bases). Germline CDR1 is LNHDA and CDR2 is SQIVND (reference sequence). The V and J ends lost 3 bases and 9 bases respectively, with 12 bases between them. The CDR3 runs to 13 residues. CDR3 sequence (DNA): TGTGCCAGTAGTATGTGGCTGGACAGTGAGCAGTTCTTC. This codes for CASSMWLDSEQFF.

This clone was observed once. The rearrangement joins TRBV28 to TRBJ1-2; unclear D gene. This CDR3 contains 14 residues. The V and J ends lost 2 bases and 1 base respectively, with 8 bases between them. Germline lookup yields CDR1 MDHEN and CDR2 SYDVKM. CDR3 bases: TGTGCCAGCAGTTTAATTCCGGTTAACTATGGCTACACCTTC. This sequence encodes CASSLIPVNYGYTF.

The CDR3 nucleotides are TGTGCCAGCAGCAGAACAGGGGCCGGGGAGCTGTTTTTT. Translating gives CASSRTGAGELFF. The gene calls are TRBV5-6 and TRBJ2-2, with 7 bases fitting TRBD1. The CDR3 contains 13 residues. Germline trimming cut 4 bases from V and 6 bases from J; bases unmatched to any gene: 3. Germline values: CDR1 SGHDT, CDR2 YYEEEE.

The V call is TRBV5-1, the J call TRBJ1-6; D is perhaps TRBD1 (6 bases). The CDR3 spans 15 residues. Germline lookup yields CDR1 SGHRS and CDR2 YFSETQ. Trimming left V 4 bases short and J 5 bases short, with 13 bases between. CDR3 sequence: CASSPLTGNNSPLHF. DNA of the CDR3: TGCGCCAGCAGCCCTTTGACAGGAAATAATTCACCCCTCCACTTT.

The genes are TRBV28 and TRBJ2-5, with D perhaps TRBD1 (5 bases). Germline values: CDR1 MDHEN, CDR2 SYDVKM. This CDR3 has 13 residues. Trimming cost V 8 bases and J 4 bases, with 14 bases left between them. In nucleotides, the CDR3 is TGTGCCAGCGGAAACAAGGGGCCAGAGACCCAGTACTTC. This gives the protein CASGNKGPETQYF.

The chain recombines TRBV7-2 with TRBJ1-2; TRBD1 agrees at 7 bases. The CDR3 is made up of 16 amino acids. V was pared by 1 base and J by 3 bases, with 8 bases of the junction left unmatched. Germline V gene sequence: CDR1 SGHTA, CDR2 FQGNSA. The DNA for the CDR3 is TGTGCCAGCAGCTTAGGCGACAGGGTATTTCACTATGGCTACACCTTC. Translating it yields CASSLGDRVFHYGYTF.